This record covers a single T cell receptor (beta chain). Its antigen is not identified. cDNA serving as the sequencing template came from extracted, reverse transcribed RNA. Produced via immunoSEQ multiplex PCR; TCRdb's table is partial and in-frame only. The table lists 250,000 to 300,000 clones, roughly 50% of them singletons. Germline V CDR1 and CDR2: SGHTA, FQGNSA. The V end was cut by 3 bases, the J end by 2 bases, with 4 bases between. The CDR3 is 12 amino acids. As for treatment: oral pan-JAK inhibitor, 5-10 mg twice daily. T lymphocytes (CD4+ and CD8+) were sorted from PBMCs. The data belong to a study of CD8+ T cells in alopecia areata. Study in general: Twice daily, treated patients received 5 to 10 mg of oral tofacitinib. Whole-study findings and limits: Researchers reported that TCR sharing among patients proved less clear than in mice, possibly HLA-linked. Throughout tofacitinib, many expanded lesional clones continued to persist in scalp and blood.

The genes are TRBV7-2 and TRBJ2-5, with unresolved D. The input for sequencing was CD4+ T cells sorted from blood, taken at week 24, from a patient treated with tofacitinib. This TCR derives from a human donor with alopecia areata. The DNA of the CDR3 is TGTGCCAGCAGCTTCGCACAAGAGACCCAGTACTTC. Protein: CASSFAQETQYF.